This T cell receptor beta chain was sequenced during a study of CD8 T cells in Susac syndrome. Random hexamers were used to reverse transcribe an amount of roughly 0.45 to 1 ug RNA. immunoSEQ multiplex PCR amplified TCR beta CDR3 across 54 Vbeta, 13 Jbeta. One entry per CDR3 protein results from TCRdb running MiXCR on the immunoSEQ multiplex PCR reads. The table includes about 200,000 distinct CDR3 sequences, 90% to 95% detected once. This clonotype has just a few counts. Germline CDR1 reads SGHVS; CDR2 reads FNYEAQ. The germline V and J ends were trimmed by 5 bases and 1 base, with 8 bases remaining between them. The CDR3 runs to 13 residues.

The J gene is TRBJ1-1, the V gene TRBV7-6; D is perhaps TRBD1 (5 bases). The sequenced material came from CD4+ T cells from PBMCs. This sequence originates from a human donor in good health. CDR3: CASSLGTNTEAFF. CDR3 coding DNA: TGTGCCAGCAGCCTCGGGACGAACACTGAAGCTTTCTTT.